The 9 T cell receptor beta chains below were found in one sample sequenced in a study of blood T cell repertoires in COVID-19. The data were produced by immunoSEQ multiplex PCR, yet TCRdb's version contains in-frame clones alone and is incomplete. The sample contains about 210,000 clones, around 89% of which appear only once. The sequencing sample was made of PBMCs or T cells enriched from blood (not recorded which). These receptors all come from a man younger than 45 who had recovered from COVID-19.

This sequence joins TRBV7-2 and TRBJ1-2; TRBD1 aligns across 7 bases. V shed 2 bases and J 4 bases; nucleotides not matched to a gene: 7. The V gene's germline CDR1 is SGHTA and CDR2 FQGNSA. The CDR3 spans 15 residues. The CDR3 protein is CASSLQGGVGYGYTF. CDR3 sequence (DNA): TGTGCCAGCAGCTTACAGGGGGGAGTCGGCTATGGCTACACCTTC.

The V and J genes are TRBV7-2 and TRBJ1-3, with D maybe TRBD1 (6 bases). The V and J ends lost 1 base and 2 bases respectively, with 21 bases between them. Germline V gene sequence: CDR1 SGHTA, CDR2 FQGNSA. CDR3 size: 19 residues. CDR3 amino acids: CASSLDGGLGHGPGNTIYF. The CDR3 coding sequence is TGTGCCAGCAGCTTAGATGGGGGCTTAGGCCACGGACCTGGAAACACCATATATTTT.

This chain links TRBV4-2 with TRBJ2-7, with 7 bases lining up with TRBD1. V was clipped by 2 bases and J by 4 bases; unmatched bases: 5. The CDR3 contains 14 residues. Germline values: CDR1 LGHNA, CDR2 YNFKEQ. The CDR3 reads CASSQLQGRYEQYF. The CDR3 nucleotides read TGTGCCAGCAGCCAATTACAGGGGAGATACGAGCAGTACTTC.

This chain joins TRBV24-1 and TRBJ1-3, with unresolved D. The CDR3 extends over 12 amino acids. Germline CDR1 and CDR2: KGHDR and SFDVKD. V lost 5 bases, J lost 6 bases, and 7 bases lay in between. This chain's CDR3 is CATSGQENTIYF. CDR3 coding DNA: TGTGCCACCAGTGGGCAGGAAAACACCATATATTTT.

In this sample, this clone turned up a few times. The rearrangement links TRBV7-9 to TRBJ2-7; possibly TRBD1 for D (6 bases). Trimming shortened V by 1 base and J by 0 bases, and 7 bases separated the two germline ends. The CDR3 consists of 14 residues. In germline, CDR1 is SEHNR, CDR2 FQNEAQ (reference sequence). The CDR3 DNA reads TGTGCCAGCAGCTTAGAAGGGGGCTCCTACGAGCAGTACTTC. This translates into CASSLEGGSYEQYF. Filled out from reference TRBV7-9 and TRBJ2-7, the complete variable domain reads DTGVSQNPRHKITKRGQNVTFRCDPISEHNRLYWYRQTLGQGPEFLTYFQNEAQLEKSRLLSDRFSAERPKGSFSTLEIQRTEQGDSAMYLCASSLEGGSYEQYFGPGTRLTVT.

This chain joins TRBV19 and TRBJ1-3; 8 nucleotides agree with TRBD1. The CDR3 contains 16 residues. J lost 0 bases, V lost 2 bases, and 3 bases had no gene match. Germline CDR1 is LNHDA and CDR2 is SQIVND (reference sequence). CDR3: CASSIRDRLSGNTIYF. In DNA form, the CDR3 reads TGTGCCAGTAGTATACGGGACAGGCTCTCTGGAAACACCATATATTTT.

V gene TRBV3-1 (or the pseudogene TRBV3-2) combines with J gene TRBJ2-7; 8 nucleotides line up with TRBD1. V gave up 8 bases and J gave up 0 bases; unmatched junction bases: 21. CDR3 size: 19 residues. The germline V gene has CDR1 LGHDT and CDR2 YNNKEL (reference sequence). The CDR3 sequence is CASVESGQAAPIHSYEQYF. CDR3 DNA: TGTGCCAGCGTTGAATCGGGACAGGCGGCTCCTATACACTCCTACGAGCAGTACTTC.

The genes are TRBV7-8 and TRBJ2-7, with TRBD2 identical over 11 bases. With V trimmed by 5 bases and J by 3 bases, 6 bases remained unmatched. This CDR3 is built from 15 residues. Germline V lookup: CDR1 SGHVS, CDR2 FQNEAQ. The CDR3 DNA is TGTGCCAGCAGCCCAACTAGCGGGGGCGTCTACGAGCAGTACTTC. Its protein product is CASSPTSGGVYEQYF.

In this sample, this clone turned up a few times. The rearrangement uses TRBV5-1 and TRBJ2-2, with 8 positions matching TRBD2. The junction had 7 bases not matched to a gene; V was cut back by 1 base and J by 5 bases. The CDR3 sequence is 16 residues long. Per the germline V gene, CDR1 is SGHRS and CDR2 is YFSETQ. This CDR3 reads CASSLTSGSGTGELFF. The CDR3 region has the DNA TGCGCCAGCAGCTTGACCAGCGGGAGCGGAACCGGGGAGCTGTTTTTT. Looking up the rest from reference TRBV5-1 and TRBJ2-2 gives the full variable domain: KAGVTQTPRYLIKTRGQQVTLSCSPISGHRSVSWYQQTPGQGLQFLFEYFSETQRNKGNFPGRFSGRQFSNSRSEMNVSTLELGDSALYLCASSLTSGSGTGELFFGEGSRLTVL.